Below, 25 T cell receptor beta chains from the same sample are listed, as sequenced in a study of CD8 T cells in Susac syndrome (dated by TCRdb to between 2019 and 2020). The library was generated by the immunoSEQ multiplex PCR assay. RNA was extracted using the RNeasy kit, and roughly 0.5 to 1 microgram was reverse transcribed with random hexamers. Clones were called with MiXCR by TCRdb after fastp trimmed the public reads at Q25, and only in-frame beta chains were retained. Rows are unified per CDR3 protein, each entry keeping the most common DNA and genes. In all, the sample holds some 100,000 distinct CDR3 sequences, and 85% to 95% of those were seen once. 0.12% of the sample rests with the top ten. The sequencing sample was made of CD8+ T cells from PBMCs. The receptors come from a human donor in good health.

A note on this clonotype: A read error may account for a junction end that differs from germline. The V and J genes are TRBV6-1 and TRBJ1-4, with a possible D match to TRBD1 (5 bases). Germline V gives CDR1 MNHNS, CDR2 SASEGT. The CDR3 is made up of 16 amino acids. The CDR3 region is CTSSRLDRSTNEKLFF. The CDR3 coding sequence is TGTACCAGCAGTAGACTTGACAGATCAACTAATGAAAAACTGTTTTTT.

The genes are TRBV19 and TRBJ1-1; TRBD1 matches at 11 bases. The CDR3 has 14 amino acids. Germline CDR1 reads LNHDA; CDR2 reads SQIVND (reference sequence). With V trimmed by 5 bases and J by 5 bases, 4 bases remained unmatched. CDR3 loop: CASSLGTGGTEAFF. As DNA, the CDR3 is TGTGCCAGTAGTCTGGGGACAGGGGGAACTGAAGCTTTCTTT.

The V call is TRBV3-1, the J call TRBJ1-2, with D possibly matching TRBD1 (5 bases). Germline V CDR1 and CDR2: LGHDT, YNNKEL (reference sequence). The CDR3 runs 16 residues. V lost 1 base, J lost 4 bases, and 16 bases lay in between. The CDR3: CASSQADGGNSYGYTF. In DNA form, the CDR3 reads TGTGCCAGCAGCCAAGCAGATGGGGGGAATAGCTATGGCTACACCTTC.

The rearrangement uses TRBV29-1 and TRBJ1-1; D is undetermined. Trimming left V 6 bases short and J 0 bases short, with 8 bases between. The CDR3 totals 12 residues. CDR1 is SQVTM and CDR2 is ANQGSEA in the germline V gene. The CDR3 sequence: CSVDTVNTEAFF. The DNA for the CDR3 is TGCAGCGTAGACACGGTGAACACTGAAGCTTTCTTT.

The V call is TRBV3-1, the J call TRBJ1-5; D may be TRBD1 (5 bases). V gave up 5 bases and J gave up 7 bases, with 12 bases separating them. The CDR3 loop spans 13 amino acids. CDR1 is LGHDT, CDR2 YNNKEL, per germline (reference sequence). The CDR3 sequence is CASSLGPRQPQHF. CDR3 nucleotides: TGTGCCAGCAGCTTGGGGCCTCGGCAGCCCCAGCATTTT.

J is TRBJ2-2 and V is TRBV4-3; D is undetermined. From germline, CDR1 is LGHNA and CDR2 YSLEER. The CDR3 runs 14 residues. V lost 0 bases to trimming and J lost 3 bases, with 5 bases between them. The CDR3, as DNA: TGCGCCAGCAGCCAAGATCGGCACACCGGGGAGCTGTTTTTT. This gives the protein CASSQDRHTGELFF.

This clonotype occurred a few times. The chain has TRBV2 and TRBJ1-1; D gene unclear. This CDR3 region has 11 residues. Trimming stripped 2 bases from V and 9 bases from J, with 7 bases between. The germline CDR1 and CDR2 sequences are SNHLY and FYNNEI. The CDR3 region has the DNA TGTGCCAGCAGTGAATATATGCAAGCTTTCTTT. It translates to CASSEYMQAFF.

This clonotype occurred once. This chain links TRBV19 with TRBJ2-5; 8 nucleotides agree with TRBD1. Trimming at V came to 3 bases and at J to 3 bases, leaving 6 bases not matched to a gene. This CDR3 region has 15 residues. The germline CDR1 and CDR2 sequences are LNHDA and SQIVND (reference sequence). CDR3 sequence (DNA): TGTGCCAGTAGTATGTGGACAGGGCATGAAGAGACCCAGTACTTC. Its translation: CASSMWTGHEETQYF. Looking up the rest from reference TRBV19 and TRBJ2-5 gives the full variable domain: DGGITQSPKYLFRKEGQNVTLSCEQNLNHDAMYWYRQDPGQGLRLIYYSQIVNDFQKGDIAEGYSVSREKKESFPLTVTSAQKNPTAFYLCASSMWTGHEETQYFGPGTRLLVL.

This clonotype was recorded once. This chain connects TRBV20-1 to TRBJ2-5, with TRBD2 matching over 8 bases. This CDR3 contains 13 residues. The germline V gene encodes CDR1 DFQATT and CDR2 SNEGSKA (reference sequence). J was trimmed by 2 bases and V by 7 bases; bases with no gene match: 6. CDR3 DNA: TGCAGTGGCCCGGGGGGGTCTCAAGAGACCCAGTACTTC. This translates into CSGPGGSQETQYF.

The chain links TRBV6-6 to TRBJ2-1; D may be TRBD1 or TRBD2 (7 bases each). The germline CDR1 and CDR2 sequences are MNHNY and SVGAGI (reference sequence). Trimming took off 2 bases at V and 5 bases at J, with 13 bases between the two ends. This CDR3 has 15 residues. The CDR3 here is CASSYTQGRDNEQFF. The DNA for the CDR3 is TGTGCCAGCAGTTACACACAGGGGAGGGACAATGAGCAGTTCTTC.

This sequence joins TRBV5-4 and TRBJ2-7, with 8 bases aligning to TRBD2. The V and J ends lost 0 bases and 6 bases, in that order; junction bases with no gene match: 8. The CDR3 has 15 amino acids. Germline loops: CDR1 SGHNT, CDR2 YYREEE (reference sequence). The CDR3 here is CASSLVTAGVSEQYF. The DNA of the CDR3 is TGTGCCAGCAGCTTGGTTACAGCGGGAGTAAGCGAGCAGTACTTC. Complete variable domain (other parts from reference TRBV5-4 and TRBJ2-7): ETGVTQSPTHLIKTRGQQVTLRCSSQSGHNTVSWYQQALGQGPQFIFQYYREEENGRGNFPPRFSGLQFPNYSSELNVNALELDDSALYLCASSLVTAGVSEQYFGPGTRLTVT.

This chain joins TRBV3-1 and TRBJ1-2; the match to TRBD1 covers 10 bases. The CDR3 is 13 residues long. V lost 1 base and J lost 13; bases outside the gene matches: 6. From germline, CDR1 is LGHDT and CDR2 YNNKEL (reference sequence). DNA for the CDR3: TGTGCCAGCAGCCAAGCCCCGGGACAGGGGATCACCTTC. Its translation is CASSQAPGQGITF.

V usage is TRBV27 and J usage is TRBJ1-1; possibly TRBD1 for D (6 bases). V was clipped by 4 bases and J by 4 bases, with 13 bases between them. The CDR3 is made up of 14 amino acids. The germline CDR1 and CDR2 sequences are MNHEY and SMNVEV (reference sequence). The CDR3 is CASSSNRVSTEAFF. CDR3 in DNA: TGTGCCAGCAGTTCCAACAGGGTTAGCACTGAAGCTTTCTTT.

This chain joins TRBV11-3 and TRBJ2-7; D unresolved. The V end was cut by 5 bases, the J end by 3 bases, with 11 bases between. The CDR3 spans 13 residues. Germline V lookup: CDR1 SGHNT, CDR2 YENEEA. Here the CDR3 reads CASSQRHLYEQYF. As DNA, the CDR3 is TGTGCCAGCAGCCAACGACACCTCTACGAGCAGTACTTC.

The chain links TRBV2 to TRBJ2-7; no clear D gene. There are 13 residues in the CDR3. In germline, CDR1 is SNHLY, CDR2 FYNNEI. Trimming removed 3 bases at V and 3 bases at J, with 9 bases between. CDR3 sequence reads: CASSDLNLYEQYF. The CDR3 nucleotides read TGTGCCAGCAGTGATCTGAACCTCTACGAGCAGTACTTC.

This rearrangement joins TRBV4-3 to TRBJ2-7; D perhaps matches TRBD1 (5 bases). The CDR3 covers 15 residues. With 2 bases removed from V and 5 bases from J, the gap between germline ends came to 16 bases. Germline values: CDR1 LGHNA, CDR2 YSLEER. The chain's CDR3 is CASSQRVGVGDEQYF. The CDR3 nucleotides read TGCGCCAGCAGCCAAAGGGTAGGGGTGGGTGACGAGCAGTACTTC.

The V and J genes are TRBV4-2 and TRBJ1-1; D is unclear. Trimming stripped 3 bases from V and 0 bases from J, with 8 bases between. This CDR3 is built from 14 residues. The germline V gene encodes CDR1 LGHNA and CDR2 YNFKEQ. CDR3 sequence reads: CASSQREMNTEAFF. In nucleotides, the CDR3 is TGTGCCAGCAGCCAGAGGGAGATGAACACTGAAGCTTTCTTT.

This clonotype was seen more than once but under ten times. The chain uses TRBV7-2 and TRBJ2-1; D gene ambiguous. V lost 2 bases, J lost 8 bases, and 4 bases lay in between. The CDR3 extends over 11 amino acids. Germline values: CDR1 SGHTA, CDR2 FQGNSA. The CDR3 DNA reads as TGTGCCAGCAGCTTATCTTATGAGCAGTTCTTC. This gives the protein CASSLSYEQFF.

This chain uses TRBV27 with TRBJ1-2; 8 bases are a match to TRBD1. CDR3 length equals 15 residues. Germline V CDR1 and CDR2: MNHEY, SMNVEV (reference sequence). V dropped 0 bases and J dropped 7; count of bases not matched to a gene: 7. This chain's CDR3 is CASSLSLQGVLGYTF. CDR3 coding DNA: TGTGCCAGCAGTTTATCGTTACAGGGGGTGCTTGGCTACACCTTC.

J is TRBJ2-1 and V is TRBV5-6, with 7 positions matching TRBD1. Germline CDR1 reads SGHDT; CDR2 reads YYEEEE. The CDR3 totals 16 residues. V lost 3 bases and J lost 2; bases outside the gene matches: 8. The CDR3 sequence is CASSSLTGNPYNEQFF. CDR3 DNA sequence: TGTGCCAGCAGCTCCTTGACAGGGAACCCCTACAATGAGCAGTTCTTC.

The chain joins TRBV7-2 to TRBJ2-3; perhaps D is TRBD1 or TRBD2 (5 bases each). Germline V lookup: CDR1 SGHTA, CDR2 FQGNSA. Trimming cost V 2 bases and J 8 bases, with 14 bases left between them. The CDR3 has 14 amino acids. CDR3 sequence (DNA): TGTGCCAGCAGCTTAAATGAGGGGTTGGGTACGCAGTATTTT. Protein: CASSLNEGLGTQYF.

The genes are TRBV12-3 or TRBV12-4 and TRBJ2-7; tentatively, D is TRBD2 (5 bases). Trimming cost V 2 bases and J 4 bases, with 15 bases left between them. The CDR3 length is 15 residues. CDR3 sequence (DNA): TGTGCCAGCAGTTTAAACGGACTGGGAAAGTACGAGCAGTACTTC. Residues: CASSLNGLGKYEQYF.

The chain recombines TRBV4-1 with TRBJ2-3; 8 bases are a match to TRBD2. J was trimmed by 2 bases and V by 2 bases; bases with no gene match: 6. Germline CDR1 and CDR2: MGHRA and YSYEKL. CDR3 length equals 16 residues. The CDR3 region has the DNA TGCGCCAGCAGCCAATCCTTAGCGGGAATCACAGATACGCAGTATTTT. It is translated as CASSQSLAGITDTQYF.

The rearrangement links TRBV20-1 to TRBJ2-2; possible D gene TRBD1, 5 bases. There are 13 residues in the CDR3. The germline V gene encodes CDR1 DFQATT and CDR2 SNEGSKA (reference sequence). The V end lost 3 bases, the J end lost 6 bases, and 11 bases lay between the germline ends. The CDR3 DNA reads TGCAGTGCTAGGGGGCTAGTCTCCGGGGAGCTGTTTTTT. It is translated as CSARGLVSGELFF.

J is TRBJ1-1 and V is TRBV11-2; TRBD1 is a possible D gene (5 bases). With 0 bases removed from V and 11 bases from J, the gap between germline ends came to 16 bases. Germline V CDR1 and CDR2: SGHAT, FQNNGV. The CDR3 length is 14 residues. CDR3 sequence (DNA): TGTGCCAGCAGCTTAGATAAACGGGGGTTAGGGGCTTTCTTT. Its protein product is CASSLDKRGLGAFF.